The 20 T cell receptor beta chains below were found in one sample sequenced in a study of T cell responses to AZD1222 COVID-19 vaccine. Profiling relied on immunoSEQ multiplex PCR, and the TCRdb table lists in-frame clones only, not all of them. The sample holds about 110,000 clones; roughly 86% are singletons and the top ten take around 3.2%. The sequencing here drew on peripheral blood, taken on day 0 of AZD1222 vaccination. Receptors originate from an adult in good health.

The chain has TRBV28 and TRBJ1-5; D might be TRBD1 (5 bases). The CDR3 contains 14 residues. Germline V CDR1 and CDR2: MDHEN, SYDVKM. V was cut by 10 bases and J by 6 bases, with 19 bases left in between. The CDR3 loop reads CATRRGAATQPQHF. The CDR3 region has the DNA TGTGCCACCCGAAGAGGGGCCGCTACTCAGCCCCAGCATTTT. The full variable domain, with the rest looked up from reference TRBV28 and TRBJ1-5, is DVKVTQSSRYLVKRTGEKVFLECVQDMDHENMFWYRQDPGLGLRLIYFSYDVKMKEKGDIPEGYSVSREKKERFSLILESASTNQTSMYLCATRRGAATQPQHFGDGTRLSIL.

The chain's CDR3 is CASSQDRDRMKAFF. The DNA of the CDR3 is TGTGCCAGCAGCCAAGATCGCGACAGGATGAAGGCTTTCTTT. The gene calls are TRBV3-1 (or the pseudogene TRBV3-2) and TRBJ1-1; tentative D call: TRBD1 (6 bases). In germline, CDR1 is LGHDT, CDR2 YNNKEL (reference sequence). Trimming pared 0 bases from V and 11 bases from J, leaving 16 bases between. This CDR3 is 14 amino acids long.

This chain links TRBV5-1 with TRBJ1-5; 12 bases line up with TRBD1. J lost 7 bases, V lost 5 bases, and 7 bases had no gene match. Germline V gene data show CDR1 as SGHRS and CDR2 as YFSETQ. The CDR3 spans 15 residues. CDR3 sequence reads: CASSNGTGGGQPQHF. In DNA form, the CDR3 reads TGCGCCAGCAGTAACGGGACAGGGGGCGGGCAGCCCCAGCATTTT.

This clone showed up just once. DNA for the CDR3: TGTGCCAGCAGCCACGCCCGGGACAGAACTTCACCCCTCCACTTT. Translating it yields CASSHARDRTSPLHF. V and J are TRBV3-1 (or the pseudogene TRBV3-2) and TRBJ1-6, with TRBD1 matching over 7 bases. The V gene's germline CDR1 is LGHDT and CDR2 YNNKEL (reference sequence). Germline trimming cut 3 bases from V and 9 bases from J; bases unmatched to any gene: 8. This CDR3 spans 15 amino acids.

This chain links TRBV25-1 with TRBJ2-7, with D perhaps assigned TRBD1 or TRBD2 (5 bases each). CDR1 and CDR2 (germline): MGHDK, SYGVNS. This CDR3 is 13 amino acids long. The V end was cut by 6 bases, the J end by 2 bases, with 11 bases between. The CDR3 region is CASRRGATYEQYF. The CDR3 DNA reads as TGTGCCAGCAGGAGAGGGGCCACCTACGAGCAGTACTTC.

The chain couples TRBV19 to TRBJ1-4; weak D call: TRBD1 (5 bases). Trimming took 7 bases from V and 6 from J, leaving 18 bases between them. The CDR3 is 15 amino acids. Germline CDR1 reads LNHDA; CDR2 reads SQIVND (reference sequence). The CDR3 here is CASTPQGRSHEKLFF. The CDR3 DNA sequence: TGTGCCAGTACCCCTCAGGGCCGAAGTCATGAAAAACTGTTTTTT.

The CDR3 loop is CASSRMGRDQPQHF. Here the CDR3 DNA reads TGTGCCAGCAGCCGAATGGGACGAGATCAGCCCCAGCATTTT. The gene calls are TRBV6-5 and TRBJ1-5, with TRBD1 as a possible D gene (5 bases). The V gene lost 6 bases and the J gene lost 5 bases, with 14 bases spanning the gap. Germline V CDR1 and CDR2: MNHEY, SVGAGI. The CDR3 runs to 14 residues.

The CDR3 DNA sequence: TGTGCCAGCTCAGAGACAGGAATTATGAACACTGAAGCTTTCTTT. It encodes CASSETGIMNTEAFF. The chain links TRBV18 to TRBJ1-1; D is perhaps TRBD1 (6 bases). This CDR3 has 15 residues. V was trimmed by 5 bases and J by 0 bases, leaving 13 bases between them. Looked up from germline, CDR1 is KGHSH and CDR2 is LQKENI.

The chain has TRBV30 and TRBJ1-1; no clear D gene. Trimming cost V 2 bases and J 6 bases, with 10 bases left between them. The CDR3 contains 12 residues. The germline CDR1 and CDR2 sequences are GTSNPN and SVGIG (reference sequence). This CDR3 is CAWSRVRSEAFF. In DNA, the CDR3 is TGTGCCTGGAGTCGCGTCCGCTCTGAAGCTTTCTTT.

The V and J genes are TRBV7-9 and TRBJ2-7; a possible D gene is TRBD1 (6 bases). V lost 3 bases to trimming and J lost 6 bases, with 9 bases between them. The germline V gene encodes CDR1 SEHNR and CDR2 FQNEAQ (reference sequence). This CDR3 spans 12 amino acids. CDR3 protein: CASSFDRSEQYF. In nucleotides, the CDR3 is TGTGCCAGCAGCTTCGACAGGTCCGAGCAGTACTTC.

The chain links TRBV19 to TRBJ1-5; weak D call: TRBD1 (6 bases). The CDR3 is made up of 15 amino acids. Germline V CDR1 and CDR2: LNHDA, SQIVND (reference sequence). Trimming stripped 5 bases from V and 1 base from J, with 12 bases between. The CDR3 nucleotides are TGTGCCAGTAGTCGGCAGGGGTACAGCAATCAGCCCCAGCATTTT. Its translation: CASSRQGYSNQPQHF.

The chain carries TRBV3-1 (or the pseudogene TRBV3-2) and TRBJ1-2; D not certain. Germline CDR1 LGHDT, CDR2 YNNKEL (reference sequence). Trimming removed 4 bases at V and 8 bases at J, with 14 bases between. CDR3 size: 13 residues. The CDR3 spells CASSLEARGGYTF. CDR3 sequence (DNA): TGTGCCAGCAGCCTGGAGGCGCGAGGCGGCTACACCTTC.

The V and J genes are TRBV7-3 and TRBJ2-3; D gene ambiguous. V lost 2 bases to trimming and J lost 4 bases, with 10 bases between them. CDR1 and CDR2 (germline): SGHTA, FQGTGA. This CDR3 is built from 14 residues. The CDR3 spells CASSLRSSPDTQYF. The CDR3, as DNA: TGTGCCAGCAGCTTACGGTCAAGTCCAGATACGCAGTATTTT.

The CDR3 bases are TGTGCCAGCAGCTTAGAAGAAAATAGCTTTCAGCCCCAGCATTTT. Translation gives CASSLEENSFQPQHF. This rearrangement joins TRBV7-2 to TRBJ1-5; D not resolved. Trimming pared 1 base from V and 6 bases from J, leaving 13 bases between. This CDR3 region has 15 residues. From germline, CDR1 is SGHTA and CDR2 FQGNSA.

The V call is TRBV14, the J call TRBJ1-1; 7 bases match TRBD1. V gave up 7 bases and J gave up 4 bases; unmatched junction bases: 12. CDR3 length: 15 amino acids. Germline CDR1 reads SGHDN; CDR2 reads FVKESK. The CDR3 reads CASTPGQRSGTEAFF. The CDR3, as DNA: TGTGCCAGCACGCCGGGACAGAGGTCCGGCACTGAAGCTTTCTTT.

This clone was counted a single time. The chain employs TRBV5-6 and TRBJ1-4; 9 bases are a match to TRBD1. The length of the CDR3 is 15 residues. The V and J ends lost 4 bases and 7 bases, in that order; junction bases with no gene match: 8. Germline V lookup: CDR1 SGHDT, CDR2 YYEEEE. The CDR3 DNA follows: TGTGCCAGCAGCGGGACAGGGCGTCAGGGTGAAAAACTGTTTTTT. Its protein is CASSGTGRQGEKLFF.

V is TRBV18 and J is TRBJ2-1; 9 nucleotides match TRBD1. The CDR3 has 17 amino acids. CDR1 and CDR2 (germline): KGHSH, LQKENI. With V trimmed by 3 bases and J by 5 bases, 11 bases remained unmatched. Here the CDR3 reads CASSPYLGTGRNNEQFF. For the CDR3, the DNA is TGTGCCAGCTCACCGTACCTCGGGACAGGGCGAAACAATGAGCAGTTCTTC. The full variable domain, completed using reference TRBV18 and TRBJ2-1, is NAGVMQNPRHLVRRRGQEARLRCSPMKGHSHVYWYRQLPEEGLKFMVYLQKENIIDESGMPKERFSAEFPKEGPSILRIQQVVRGDSAAYFCASSPYLGTGRNNEQFFGPGTRLTVL.

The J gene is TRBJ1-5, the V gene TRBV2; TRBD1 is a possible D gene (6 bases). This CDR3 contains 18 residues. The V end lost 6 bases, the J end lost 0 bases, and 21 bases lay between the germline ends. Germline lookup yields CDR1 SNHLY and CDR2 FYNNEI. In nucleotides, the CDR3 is TGTGCCAGCAGCCTTCCGGGGGGGGGCGCCTATAGCAATCAGCCCCAGCATTTT. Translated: CASSLPGGGAYSNQPQHF.

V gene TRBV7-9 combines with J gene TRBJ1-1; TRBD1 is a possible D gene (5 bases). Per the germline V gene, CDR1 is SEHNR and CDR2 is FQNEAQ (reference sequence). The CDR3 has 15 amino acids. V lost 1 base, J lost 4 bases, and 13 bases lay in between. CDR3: CASSLGPGAGTEAFF. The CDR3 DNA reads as TGTGCCAGCAGCTTAGGGCCTGGGGCGGGCACTGAAGCTTTCTTT.

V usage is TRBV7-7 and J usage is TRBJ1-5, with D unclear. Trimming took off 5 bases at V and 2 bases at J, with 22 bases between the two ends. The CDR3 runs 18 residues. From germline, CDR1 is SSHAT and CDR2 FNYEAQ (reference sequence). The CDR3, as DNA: TGTGCCAGCAGCCCCGGGCCGCCGGTCAACATGGGCAATCAGCCCCAGCATTTT. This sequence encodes CASSPGPPVNMGNQPQHF.